This T cell receptor (beta chain) comes out of a study of blood T cell repertoires in COVID-19 (dated by TCRdb to 2018 to 2020). Background for the entire study: The collaborator samples originated in the United States, Italy and Spain and spanned the acute and convalescent phases of COVID-19. The prospective study material was composed of cDNA or gDNA derived from T cells, B-cell-depleted T cells, or PBMCs. The dataset comprised deeply sampled blood TCRbeta repertoires from subjects exposed to, actively infected with, or recovered from COVID-19. The repertoires were released in a freely available public database intended as a resource for research on the immune response to SARS-CoV-2. The samples were drawn from the first 160 participants of the ongoing ImmuneRACE study and from 950 to 1,500 subjects provided by 6 global collaborators. The sample metadata nearly always contained a de-identified subject ID, COVID-19 status, age in years and sex. Where available, HLA class I and class II types were taken from metadata supplied by the sample provider and were not determined by assay-based typing.

This clone turned up a few times. It lacks a known antigen. The record has no base qualities; no much larger clone is one base away. The collaborating institutions used their own protocols to collect whole blood in K2EDTA tubes. For TCRbeta analysis, collaborators shipped samples in one of three forms: frozen whole blood, isolated PBMCs, or DNA extracted from either of those sample types. The germline V gene (reference sequence) provides CDR1 LGHDT and CDR2 YNNKEL. Inclusive of the bounding cysteine and phenylalanine, the CDR3 is 16 residues long. The only DNA kept is the CDR3, 48 bases in frame from the first base. V and J are truncated by 1 base and 2 bases respectively, leaving an intervening sequence of 15 bases. The research as a whole found: How much clinical and demographic metadata was included differed by source and by participant, and the metadata was provided uncurated.

TCRbeta CDR3 regions were amplified from genomic DNA using the immunoSEQ Assay, a bias-controlled multiplex PCR. The study's processing was this. The number of nucleated cells in each sample was estimated from the amplification of reference gene primers within the assay. To quantify the absolute abundance of each unique TCRbeta CDR3 rearrangement, sequence reads were collapsed and filtered. For each sample, productive Simpson clonality was calculated by taking the square root of Simpson's diversity index across productive rearrangements. Imported from immuneACCESS, the table was reduced by TCRdb to in-frame sequences with V and J called. These copies leave out some clones; in studies compared against another copy, an unresolved V gene accounts for under half, and the cause of the remainder is not known. That table supplies the V and J calls and clone size; D and trimming were determined from the DNA. Recorded for this sample are 250,000 to 300,000 clones; more than 85% of them occurred a single time. 3.6% of the sample goes to the ten largest clones.

The chain joins TRBV3-1 (or the pseudogene TRBV3-2) to TRBJ2-7; tentative D gene TRBD1, with 6 bases matching. Material: peripheral blood. This TCR was recovered from a man aged 18 to 29 with active or convalescent COVID-19. The CDR3 corresponds to CASSQADGTQAYEQYF. The nucleotide sequence is given as TGTGCCAGCAGCCAAGCGGATGGGACACAAGCCTACGAGCAGTACTTC.